These 7 T cell receptor beta chains originate from one sample sequenced in a study of PD-1 blockade in classical Hodgkin lymphoma (dated by TCRdb to between 2020 and 2021). Taken with the paper, the label for time point translates to: cycle 4 day 1 (C4D1), after six to seven weeks of nivolumab. Every trial patient had relapsed following autologous stem cell transplantation, and prior brentuximab vedotin exposure was what differed among cohorts A, B and C. The library was built by means of the immunoSEQ multiplex PCR assay. As stored in TCRdb, this immuneACCESS dataset retains in-frame rearrangements with V and J assigned. A fraction of the clones does not appear; measured against another copy, unresolved V genes explain less than half of the discrepancy, and the remainder lacks a known reason. The sample records 21,000 or so clones, more than 75% of which are singletons. The ten largest clones add up to approximately 23% of the sample.

The material was peripheral blood mononuclear cells (PBMCs), obtained before the fourth cycle of nivolumab. These receptor sequences come from a human donor with classical Hodgkin lymphoma.

V is TRBV27 and J is TRBJ1-5; D is unresolved. CDR3 size: 17 residues. With 5 bases removed from V and 1 base from J, the gap between germline ends came to 18 bases. Germline V gene lookup returns CDR1 MNHEY and CDR2 SMNVEV (reference sequence). CDR3 in DNA: TGTGCCAGCAGTCATCGAAAGGAGGGTCGCAGCAATCAGCCCCAGCATTTT. The encoded protein is CASSHRKEGRSNQPQHF.

The chain has TRBV11-2 and TRBJ2-5; 9 bases align to TRBD2. This CDR3 contains 17 residues. V shed 1 base and J 1 base; nucleotides not matched to a gene: 7. The germline CDR1 and CDR2 sequences are SGHAT and FQNNGV. The CDR3 DNA is TGTGCCAGCAGCTTAGGGTATGGCGGGAGGGGCCAAGAGACCCAGTACTTC. This translates into CASSLGYGGRGQETQYF.

The V gene is TRBV6-5, the J gene TRBJ2-7; a weak D match, TRBD2 (6 bases). CDR1 is MNHEY, CDR2 SVGAGI, per germline. V dropped 2 bases and J dropped 1 base, with 9 bases sitting between them. CDR3 size: 14 residues. The CDR3 nucleotides are TGTGCCAGCAGTTACGACAGCGGGTCCTACGAGCAGTACTTC. Amino acid sequence: CASSYDSGSYEQYF.

This clone was observed a few times. V gene TRBV5-4 combines with J gene TRBJ2-2; D unclear. The V end lost 3 bases, the J end lost 6 bases, and 9 bases lay between the germline ends. CDR3 size: 13 residues. Germline assignment: CDR1 SGHNT and CDR2 YYREEE (reference sequence). Written as DNA, the CDR3 is TGTGCCAGCAGCTCCGGGTTGGCCGGGGAGCTGTTTTTT. Its protein product is CASSSGLAGELFF.

The chain combines TRBV14 with TRBJ2-6; no clear D gene. CDR1 SGHDN and CDR2 FVKESK come from the germline V gene. The V and J ends lost 4 bases and 0 bases respectively, with 19 bases between them. The CDR3 has 19 amino acids. CDR3 in DNA: TGTGCCAGCAGCCCTGGGATCGAATCCACGTACTCTGGGGCCAACGTCCTGACTTTC. It is translated as CASSPGIESTYSGANVLTF.

The rearrangement uses TRBV4-1 and TRBJ1-1; weak D call: TRBD1 (6 bases). The CDR3 extends over 17 amino acids. In germline, CDR1 is MGHRA, CDR2 YSYEKL. V lost 0 bases to trimming and J lost 6 bases, with 20 bases between them. The CDR3 nucleotides are TGCGCCAGCAGCCAAGATCTGGGTACGGGGGCGACGGCTGAAGCTTTCTTT. Translating gives CASSQDLGTGATAEAFF.

The chain carries TRBV28 and TRBJ2-3; 12 bases line up with TRBD2. CDR3 length: 17 amino acids. The junction had 7 bases not matched to a gene; V was cut back by 2 bases and J by 4 bases. Looked up from germline, CDR1 is MDHEN and CDR2 is SYDVKM. The CDR3 nucleotides read TGTGCCAGCAGTTTAGGGCTACTAGCGGGAGGCGCAGATACGCAGTATTTT. It encodes CASSLGLLAGGADTQYF.